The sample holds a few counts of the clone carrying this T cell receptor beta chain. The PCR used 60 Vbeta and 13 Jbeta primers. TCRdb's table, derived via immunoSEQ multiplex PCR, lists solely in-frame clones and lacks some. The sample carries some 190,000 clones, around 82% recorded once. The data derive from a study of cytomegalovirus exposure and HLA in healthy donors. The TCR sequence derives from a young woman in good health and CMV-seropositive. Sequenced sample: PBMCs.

The CDR3 region has the DNA TGTGCCAGCAGTGATTGGCCAAGCAGGGTAAGGACTGAAGCTTTCTTT. Its protein is CASSDWPSRVRTEAFF. This chain connects TRBV2 to TRBJ1-1, with a possible D match to TRBD1 (5 bases). Trimming removed 3 bases from V and 5 bases from J, with 19 bases in between. The germline V gene has CDR1 SNHLY and CDR2 FYNNEI. This CDR3 is built from 16 residues.